This T cell receptor (beta chain) is from a study of post-analysis software for immune sequencing data (dated by TCRdb to the mid-2010s). Describing the broader study: Relapsing-remitting, secondary progressive and progressive-relapsing multiple sclerosis were recorded as disease courses, and subtype annotation was lacking for some patients. The multiple sclerosis patient repertoires were compared with 11 previously published healthy control repertoires from donors aged about 6 to 26 years. A subset of samples was prepared in parallel using single-end sample barcoding, then pooled and co-amplified after Illumina adapter ligation. Results the study describes overall, beyond this receptor: Compared with controls, multiple sclerosis patients had significantly lower normalized Chao1 diversity, a finding suggesting substantial peripheral T-cell clonal expansion. The multiple sclerosis patient group was slightly younger than the control group. Direct clustering with F measure showed strong co-clustering of samples prepared in the same batch, prompting a batch-effect correction. Significantly higher frequencies in patients than in controls were found for roughly 5 TRBV segments, including TRBV5-6, TRBV5-1 and TRBV20-1.

Library preparation employed PCR. The reads were generated on an Illumina HiSeq 2500. To reduce PCR and sequencing biases, unique molecular identifiers were incorporated into the TCR beta cDNA libraries. Some 500,000 cDNA molecules were obtained per 1 to 10 million input T cells, so each molecule approximated one T cell. The same protocol used for the earlier healthy control dataset was applied to prepare and sequence the patient libraries. Within a given batch, samples were prepared together, multiplexed and sequenced on the same HiSeq lane. The study's processing was this. MIGEC was used to process the raw barcoded reads, and molecular identifier groups with only a single read were discarded before consensus assembly and CDR3 extraction. Clonotype tables were post-analysed with VDJtools, normalizing diversity by down-sampling all datasets to the smallest sample size. Repertoire overlap clustering matched CDR3 amino acid but not nucleotide sequences to correct batch-related cross-sample contamination. In-frame beta chains were kept once TCRdb had trimmed the public reads at Q25 with fastp and called clones with MiXCR. For every CDR3 protein sequence, its rows merge into one entry that carries the most common genes and DNA. It is TCRdb's table, rather than the study itself, that gives the V and J calls and clone size. For this sample there are 740,000 or so distinct CDR3 sequences; under 70% appear just once. The ten largest clones represent approximately 4.5% of the sample.

To demonstrate the VDJtools post-analysis software, TCR beta repertoires were profiled from the peripheral blood of 13 young patients with multiple sclerosis. The multiple sclerosis patients were children and adolescents between about 6 and 15 years of age. The germline V gene encodes CDR1 SGDLS and CDR2 YYNGEE. The CDR3 contains 14 residues, cysteine and phenylalanine counted. Just the 42-base CDR3 DNA is kept, in frame starting at base 1. Comments on this clonotype: What this receptor recognizes is not known. Qualities for individual bases were not recorded, and no much larger clone is one base off.

The V and J genes are TRBV9 and TRBJ2-4, and 7 junctional nucleotides match TRBD1. The DNA end is a closer match to TRBJ2-7, so the J assignment may be wrong. What was sequenced was blood. This TCR was recovered from a girl aged 5-17 years with multiple sclerosis. The DNA sequence follows: TGTGCCAGCAGCGCTCTCCGGACAGGATCCGAGCAGTACTTC. It is translated as CASSALRTGSEQYF.